The 18 T cell receptor beta chains in this list originate from one sample, sequenced in a study of blood T cell repertoires in COVID-19. TCRdb keeps only in-frame clones here, not all; method: immunoSEQ multiplex PCR. The sample yields roughly 230,000 clones, approximately 83% seen once. Sequenced: peripheral blood. Source of these receptors: a man over 45 with active or convalescent COVID-19.

The V call is TRBV6-6, the J call TRBJ1-2; possibly TRBD1 for D (5 bases). V was clipped by 7 bases and J by 1 base, with 13 bases between them. CDR3 length: 14 amino acids. Germline V gene sequence: CDR1 MNHNY, CDR2 SVGAGI (reference sequence). CDR3 region: CASTSGGVNYGYTF. The CDR3, as DNA: TGTGCCAGCACCTCGGGGGGAGTTAACTATGGCTACACCTTC.

CDR3 amino acids: CSGAILKAGGGYGYTF. In DNA form, the CDR3 reads TGCAGCGGCGCAATCTTGAAGGCGGGGGGCGGCTATGGCTACACCTTC. The chain joins TRBV29-1 to TRBJ1-2; TRBD1 is a possible D gene (6 bases). The CDR3 loop spans 16 amino acids. Trimming left V 7 bases short and J 4 bases short, with 25 bases between. CDR1 and CDR2 from the germline V gene are SQVTM and ANQGSEA. The complete variable domain, with remaining parts taken from reference TRBV29-1 and TRBJ1-2, reads SAVISQKPSRDICQRGTSLTIQCQVDSQVTMMFWYRQQPGQSLTLIATANQGSEATYESGFVIDKFPISRPNLTFSTLTVSNMSPEDSSIYLCSGAILKAGGGYGYTFGSGTRLTVV.

The chain links TRBV6-5 to TRBJ2-1; D not certain. CDR1 is MNHEY and CDR2 is SVGAGI in the germline V gene. This CDR3 has 16 amino acids. Trimming took off 2 bases at V and 6 bases at J, with 17 bases between the two ends. Here the CDR3 DNA reads TGTGCCAGCAGTTACCTCCAAAGAACGGTGGTCAATGAGCAGTTCTTC. Protein sequence: CASSYLQRTVVNEQFF.

The chain uses TRBV12-3 or TRBV12-4 and TRBJ1-2; 7 nucleotides agree with TRBD1. V shed 6 bases and J 2 bases; nucleotides not matched to a gene: 3. This CDR3 region has 13 residues. The CDR3 sequence: CASSWGQNYGYTF. Here the CDR3 DNA reads TGTGCCAGCAGCTGGGGACAGAACTATGGCTACACCTTC.

This chain links TRBV19 with TRBJ1-5, with a weak D call TRBD1 (5 bases). The germline V gene has CDR1 LNHDA and CDR2 SQIVND (reference sequence). The V gene lost 3 bases and the J gene lost 7 bases, with 19 bases spanning the gap. The CDR3 runs to 16 residues. The CDR3 nucleotides are TGTGCCAGTAGTATCCCGGGACGGAGGGTAAAACAGCCCCAGCATTTT. Translating it yields CASSIPGRRVKQPQHF.

The gene calls are TRBV29-1 and TRBJ1-2, with 7 bases matching TRBD1. The CDR3 is 11 amino acids. Trimming cost V 6 bases and J 8 bases; bases outside gene matches: 6. CDR1 SQVTM and CDR2 ANQGSEA come from the germline V gene. For the CDR3, the DNA is TGCAGCGTCTCAGGGGGAGGCGGCTACACCTTC. Translating it yields CSVSGGGGYTF. The variable domain in full, completed from reference TRBV29-1 and TRBJ1-2, reads SAVISQKPSRDICQRGTSLTIQCQVDSQVTMMFWYRQQPGQSLTLIATANQGSEATYESGFVIDKFPISRPNLTFSTLTVSNMSPEDSSIYLCSVSGGGGYTFGSGTRLTVV.

The V call is TRBV6-2 or TRBV6-3, the J call TRBJ1-5; D perhaps matches TRBD1 (6 bases). The CDR3 spans 16 residues. Trimming left V 2 bases short and J 3 bases short, with 14 bases between. Germline V gene sequence: CDR1 MNHEY, CDR2 SVGEGT. The DNA for the CDR3 is TGTGCCAGCAGTTACATCCGGACAGTTCCCAATCAGCCCCAGCATTTT. Its protein product is CASSYIRTVPNQPQHF.

The chain couples TRBV24-1 to TRBJ1-1; possibly TRBD1 for D (6 bases). The germline CDR1 and CDR2 sequences are KGHDR and SFDVKD. The length of the CDR3 is 13 residues. Trimming left V 9 bases short and J 4 bases short, with 14 bases between. The CDR3: CATGKQGSTEAFF. The CDR3 nucleotides read TGTGCCACCGGTAAACAGGGATCCACTGAAGCTTTCTTT.

Written as DNA, the CDR3 is TGCGCCAGCTCCGTGACAGCTTTTCATGAAAAACTGTTTTTT. Translation: CASSVTAFHEKLFF. This chain links TRBV5-1 with TRBJ1-4, with D possibly TRBD1 on 5 matching bases. The ends were cut back, 7 bases at V and 6 bases at J, with 16 bases in the middle. In germline, CDR1 is SGHRS, CDR2 YFSETQ. The CDR3 runs 14 residues.

The rearrangement uses TRBV29-1 and TRBJ1-1; D not certain. Germline V gives CDR1 SQVTM, CDR2 ANQGSEA. Deletions cut 6 bases from V and 2 bases from J, with 7 bases between. This CDR3 has 11 residues. The CDR3 nucleotides are TGCAGCGTCTCTCCTAACACTGAAGCTTTCTTT. This codes for CSVSPNTEAFF.

This clone has a single count. The V and J genes are TRBV7-6 and TRBJ1-3; perhaps TRBD1 as D (6 bases). The CDR3 has 19 amino acids. Germline assignment: CDR1 SGHVS and CDR2 FNYEAQ. Trimming took off 2 bases at V and 0 bases at J, with 20 bases between the two ends. The CDR3 reads CASSLRMGQGQSSGNTIYF. The CDR3 nucleotides read TGTGCCAGCAGCTTAAGAATGGGTCAGGGGCAAAGCTCTGGAAACACCATATATTTT.

The V and J genes are TRBV5-1 and TRBJ1-2; D uncertain. V lost 0 bases, J lost 3 bases, and 6 bases lay in between. Germline V gene data show CDR1 as SGHRS and CDR2 as YFSETQ. CDR3 length equals 13 residues. CDR3 sequence (DNA): TGCGCCAGCAGCTTGGTGGCGGACTATGGCTACACCTTC. Amino acids: CASSLVADYGYTF.

This clone was seen only once. The genes are TRBV12-3 or TRBV12-4 and TRBJ1-2; 7 bases are a match to TRBD1. The J segment lost 8 bases and the V segment lost 7 bases, leaving 7 bases of the junction unmatched. The CDR3 contains 12 residues. The CDR3 protein is CASNTGEVGYTF. The CDR3 nucleotides read TGTGCCAGCAATACAGGGGAAGTCGGCTACACCTTC.

Only a few counts were recorded for this clone. The junction departs from the called germline gene at one end, perhaps through a read error. The chain has TRBV19 and TRBJ2-2; no definite D call. Germline loops: CDR1 LNHDA, CDR2 SQIVND (reference sequence). The CDR3 consists of 15 residues. CDR3: CASRIDTKFTGELFF. The CDR3 coding sequence is TGTGCCAGTAGAATAGACACTAAATTCACCGGGGAGCTGTTTTTT.

The J gene is TRBJ2-1, the V gene TRBV5-1; 10 positions agree with TRBD2. The CDR3 spans 17 residues. Germline V gene sequence: CDR1 SGHRS, CDR2 YFSETQ. The V gene end was trimmed by 3 bases and the J gene end by 6 bases; junction bases not matched to a gene: 12. The CDR3, as DNA: TGCGCCAGCAGCTCCTACCCTAGCGGGGGCCGACCCAATGAGCAGTTCTTC. Translating gives CASSSYPSGGRPNEQFF. The full variable domain, rest sourced from reference TRBV5-1 and TRBJ2-1, is KAGVTQTPRYLIKTRGQQVTLSCSPISGHRSVSWYQQTPGQGLQFLFEYFSETQRNKGNFPGRFSGRQFSNSRSEMNVSTLELGDSALYLCASSSYPSGGRPNEQFFGPGTRLTVL.

The chain recombines TRBV7-6 with TRBJ2-1, with 10 bases that match TRBD2. Germline V gene sequence: CDR1 SGHVS, CDR2 FNYEAQ. This CDR3 is 15 amino acids long. The junction had 3 bases not matched to a gene; V was cut back by 1 base and J by 6 bases. As DNA, the CDR3 is TGTGCCAGCAGCTTAGAGAGCGGGGGGGGCAATGAGCAGTTCTTC. As protein: CASSLESGGGNEQFF.

The rearrangement uses TRBV12-3 or TRBV12-4 and TRBJ1-3, with D maybe TRBD1 (6 bases). This CDR3 region has 13 residues. V lost 3 bases and J 6 bases, leaving 9 bases between the germline ends. Written as DNA, the CDR3 is TGTGCCAGCAGTTTCAACAGGGTAAACACCATATATTTT. Protein product: CASSFNRVNTIYF.

The V call is TRBV18, the J call TRBJ2-5, with 10 positions matching TRBD1. The germline V gene has CDR1 KGHSH and CDR2 LQKENI. V lost 4 bases, J lost 1 base, and 0 bases stayed unmatched. CDR3 length: 14 residues. The CDR3: CASSRDRGQETQYF. Written as DNA, the CDR3 is TGTGCCAGCTCACGGGACAGGGGCCAAGAGACCCAGTACTTC.